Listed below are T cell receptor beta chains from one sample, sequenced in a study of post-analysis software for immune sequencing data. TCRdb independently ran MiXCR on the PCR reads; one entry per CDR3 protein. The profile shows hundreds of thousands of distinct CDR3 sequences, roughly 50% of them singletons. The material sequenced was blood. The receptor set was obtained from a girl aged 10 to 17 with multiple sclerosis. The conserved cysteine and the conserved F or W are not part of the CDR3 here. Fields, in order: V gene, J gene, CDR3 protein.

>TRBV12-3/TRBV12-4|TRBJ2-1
ARGAGSYNEQF
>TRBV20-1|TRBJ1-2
SAGVVAGRVEGYT
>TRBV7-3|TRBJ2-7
ASSLLPPGAASYEQY
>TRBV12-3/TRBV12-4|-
ASSLTPRYEQY
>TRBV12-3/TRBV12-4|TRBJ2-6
ASSAGRRGANVLT
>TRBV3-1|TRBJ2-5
ASSQARTSRGETQY
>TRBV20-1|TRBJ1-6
SARDSDREYSPLH
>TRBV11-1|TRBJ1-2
ASSITGARGYT
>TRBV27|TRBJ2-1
ASTTSEYSYNEQF
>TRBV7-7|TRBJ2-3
ASSISGRDTDTQY
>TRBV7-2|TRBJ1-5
ASREQGDHQPQH
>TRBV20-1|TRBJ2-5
SARASGRYQETQY
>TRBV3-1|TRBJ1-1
ASSPEGAAYTEAF
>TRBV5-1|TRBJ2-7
ASSLVAPRSSYEQY
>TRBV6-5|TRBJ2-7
ASGGSSLRSSYEQY
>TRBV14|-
ASSQVPTGGASEQY
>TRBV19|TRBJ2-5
ASSILTAQETQY
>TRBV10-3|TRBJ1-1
AISERGAVNTEAF